Following are 22 T cell receptor beta chains from one sample sequenced in a study of shared clonotypes between healthy human individuals. The protocol was immunoSEQ multiplex PCR, while the TCRdb copy is restricted to in-frame clones and leaves out a portion. Found here are some 500,000 clones, approximately 95% of them singletons; the top ten hold about 0.064%. The material sequenced was naive CD4+ T cells sorted from blood. Indicated subset: CD45RA+ positively selected. The receptors derive from a woman in her 30s in good health.

This sequence joins TRBV28 and TRBJ2-3; D may be TRBD1 (6 bases). Germline loops: CDR1 MDHEN, CDR2 SYDVKM. The CDR3 extends over 19 amino acids. The V gene lost 2 bases and the J gene lost 3 bases, with 24 bases spanning the gap. The CDR3 DNA reads TGTGCCAGCAGTTTACTGAGGGGGACACCCTTAAAGGGAACAGATACGCAGTATTTT. It encodes CASSLLRGTPLKGTDTQYF.

V gene TRBV18 combines with J gene TRBJ2-7; 9 nucleotides line up with TRBD1. Trimming at V came to 4 bases and at J to 6 bases, leaving 10 bases not matched to a gene. In germline, CDR1 is KGHSH, CDR2 LQKENI. The CDR3 consists of 15 residues. CDR3 sequence: CASSLIRDRDSEQYF. As DNA, the CDR3 is TGTGCCAGCTCACTTATCCGGGACAGGGACAGCGAGCAGTACTTC. Using reference TRBV18 and TRBJ2-7 for the parts outside the CDR3, the full variable domain is NAGVMQNPRHLVRRRGQEARLRCSPMKGHSHVYWYRQLPEEGLKFMVYLQKENIIDESGMPKERFSAEFPKEGPSILRIQQVVRGDSAAYFCASSLIRDRDSEQYFGPGTRLTVT.

V gene TRBV5-1 combines with J gene TRBJ2-1; the D is unclear. V lost 0 bases and J 6 bases, leaving 13 bases between the germline ends. Germline assignment: CDR1 SGHRS and CDR2 YFSETQ. The CDR3 loop spans 15 amino acids. CDR3 protein: CASSLEDTPINEQFF. CDR3 bases: TGCGCCAGCAGCTTGGAGGATACCCCCATCAATGAGCAGTTCTTC.

The chain links TRBV10-2 to TRBJ2-2, with D unclear. With 7 bases removed from V and 1 base from J, the gap between germline ends came to 10 bases. The CDR3 covers 14 residues. Germline CDR1 and CDR2: WSHSY and SAAADI. CDR3 sequence: CASMMVVNTGELFF. For the CDR3, the DNA is TGCGCCAGCATGATGGTAGTGAACACCGGGGAGCTGTTTTTT.

V usage is TRBV5-8 and J usage is TRBJ2-1; 9 bases are shared with TRBD2. J lost 4 bases, V lost 1 base, and 9 bases had no gene match. Germline assignment: CDR1 SGHTS and CDR2 YDEGEE. The CDR3 totals 17 residues. In DNA, the CDR3 is TGTGCCAGCAGCTTGTCGATAGCGGGAGTCTCGTACAATGAGCAGTTCTTC. It yields the protein CASSLSIAGVSYNEQFF. Complete variable domain (other parts from reference TRBV5-8 and TRBJ2-1): EAGVTQSPTHLIKTRGQQATLRCSPISGHTSVYWYQQALGLGLQFLLWYDEGEERNRGNFPPRFSGRQFPNYSSELNVNALELEDSALYLCASSLSIAGVSYNEQFFGPGTRLTVL.

The V and J genes are TRBV28 and TRBJ2-5; D could derive from TRBD1 or TRBD2 (5 bases each). The end of the DNA is better explained by TRBJ2-7, so the J call may be wrong. CDR3 length equals 15 residues. CDR1 MDHEN and CDR2 SYDVKM come from the germline V gene. The CDR3 reads CASSSETGAPYEQYF. The CDR3 coding sequence is TGTGCCAGCAGTTCTGAGACCGGGGCCCCCTACGAGCAGTACTTC.

This rearrangement joins TRBV19 to TRBJ1-5; no definite D call. This CDR3 has 15 residues. V gave up 5 bases and J gave up 3 bases, with 14 bases separating them. CDR1 LNHDA and CDR2 SQIVND come from the germline V gene (reference sequence). The CDR3 coding sequence is TGTGCCAGTAGTTTGCAGGAGAGAGTCAATCAGCCCCAGCATTTT. As protein: CASSLQERVNQPQHF.

V usage is TRBV10-2 and J usage is TRBJ2-4, with TRBD2 identical over 9 bases. This CDR3 contains 14 residues. The V gene end was trimmed by 8 bases and the J gene end by 7 bases; junction bases not matched to a gene: 9. In germline, CDR1 is WSHSY, CDR2 SAAADI. The CDR3, as DNA: TGCGCCAGCCAGGGACTAGCCGGGACGAACATTCAGTACTTC. Translated, it gives CASQGLAGTNIQYF.

The genes are TRBV6-6 and TRBJ1-2, with TRBD1 as a possible D gene (5 bases). This CDR3 is 12 amino acids long. V was pared by 6 bases and J by 10 bases, with 15 bases between. The germline V gene encodes CDR1 MNHNY and CDR2 SVGAGI (reference sequence). CDR3 nucleotide sequence: TGTGCCAGCAGCAGGGCCCCCGAGACCTACACCTTC. It specifies CASSRAPETYTF.

This chain links TRBV18 with TRBJ2-5; 7 positions match TRBD2. V trimming: 2 bases; J trimming: 5 bases; junction bases outside the gene matches: 8. The germline V gene encodes CDR1 KGHSH and CDR2 LQKENI. The CDR3 contains 15 residues. This CDR3 reads CASSPASTSIETQYF. The DNA for the CDR3 is TGTGCCAGCTCACCAGCTTCGACTAGCATTGAGACCCAGTACTTC.

The rearrangement uses TRBV28 and TRBJ1-2; weak D call: TRBD1 (5 bases). CDR1 and CDR2 from the germline V gene are MDHEN and SYDVKM. The V gene lost 6 bases and the J gene lost 2 bases, with 10 bases spanning the gap. This CDR3 comprises 13 residues. CDR3 in amino acids: CASRNDRNYGYTF. CDR3 bases: TGTGCCAGCAGAAACGACAGAAACTATGGCTACACCTTC.

J is TRBJ1-1 and V is TRBV6-1; D may be TRBD1 (5 bases). The ends were cut back, 2 bases at V and 3 bases at J, with 13 bases in the middle. Per germline, CDR1 MNHNS and CDR2 SASEGT. CDR3 length: 15 residues. The CDR3 coding sequence is TGTGCCAGCAGTGAACAGGGTATTGGAGACACTGAAGCTTTCTTT. Translation gives CASSEQGIGDTEAFF.

The chain employs TRBV19 and TRBJ2-3; 8 bases are shared with TRBD1. Per germline, CDR1 LNHDA and CDR2 SQIVND (reference sequence). CDR3 length: 15 amino acids. V lost 7 bases, J lost 4 bases, and 10 bases stayed unmatched. The CDR3 sequence is CASNPHRQGSDTQYF. In DNA, the CDR3 is TGTGCCAGTAACCCCCATAGACAGGGGTCAGATACGCAGTATTTT.

The chain links TRBV21-1 to TRBJ1-2. TRBV21-1 is shown as a pseudogene. The CDR3 runs 15 residues. The CDR3 loop reads CASSKGKKRIYGYTF. As DNA, the CDR3 is TGTGCCAGCAGCAAAGGTAAAAAACGGATTTATGGCTACACCTTC.

This clone was seen a single time. The chain recombines TRBV5-1 with TRBJ2-7; D not resolved. This CDR3 contains 17 residues. Germline V gene sequence: CDR1 SGHRS, CDR2 YFSETQ. The V end was cut by 5 bases, the J end by 0 bases, with 21 bases between. DNA of the CDR3: TGCGCCAGCAGATGCCCCAGGTTGCGGAACCTCTCCTACGAGCAGTACTTC. Its translation: CASRCPRLRNLSYEQYF.

The chain carries TRBV7-2 and TRBJ2-1; D might be TRBD2 (5 bases). Trimming stripped 4 bases from V and 9 bases from J, with 13 bases between. Germline V gives CDR1 SGHTA, CDR2 FQGNSA. The CDR3 loop spans 13 amino acids. The CDR3 DNA follows: TGTGCCAGCAGCTCAAGACTGGCGGGTGAGCAGTTCTTC. It encodes CASSSRLAGEQFF.

The J gene is TRBJ1-2, the V gene TRBV5-4, with a tentative D call TRBD1 (6 bases). Germline values: CDR1 SGHNT, CDR2 YYREEE (reference sequence). The V end was cut by 0 bases, the J end by 8 bases, with 8 bases between. CDR3 length: 12 amino acids. CDR3: CASSLDREGYTF. The DNA of the CDR3 is TGTGCCAGCAGCTTGGACAGGGAAGGCTACACCTTC. Based on the CDR3 plus reference TRBV5-4 and TRBJ1-2, the full variable domain is ETGVTQSPTHLIKTRGQQVTLRCSSQSGHNTVSWYQQALGQGPQFIFQYYREEENGRGNFPPRFSGLQFPNYSSELNVNALELDDSALYLCASSLDREGYTFGSGTRLTVV.

V usage is TRBV7-9 and J usage is TRBJ2-6, with a weak D call TRBD1 (7 bases). This CDR3 is 17 amino acids long. V was clipped by 10 bases and J by 0 bases, with 19 bases between them. The V gene's germline CDR1 is SEHNR and CDR2 FQNEAQ (reference sequence). CDR3 region: CATTPQGGDSGANVLTF. The CDR3 DNA reads as TGTGCCACCACGCCTCAGGGGGGAGACTCTGGGGCCAACGTCCTGACTTTC.

This rearrangement joins TRBV9 to TRBJ2-1; TRBD2 matches at 9 bases. The CDR3 consists of 18 residues. Trimming removed 4 bases from V and 3 bases from J; junction bases left unmatched: 14. Germline V gene lookup returns CDR1 SGDLS and CDR2 YYNGEE. CDR3: CASSPARLRREGYNEQFF. The CDR3 coding sequence is TGTGCCAGCAGCCCGGCTCGGTTAAGGCGGGAGGGCTACAATGAGCAGTTCTTC.

This chain joins TRBV11-3 and TRBJ2-7; weak D call: TRBD2 (6 bases). The germline V and J ends were trimmed by 6 bases and 3 bases, with 12 bases remaining between them. The germline CDR1 and CDR2 sequences are SGHNT and YENEEA. The CDR3 is 13 residues long. The CDR3 is CASSIAEDYEQYF. In nucleotides, the CDR3 is TGTGCCAGCAGTATAGCGGAAGACTACGAGCAGTACTTC.

The rearrangement joins TRBV20-1 to TRBJ2-3, with D unclear. V lost 2 bases, J lost 4 bases, and 4 bases lay in between. The CDR3 totals 11 residues. CDR1 is DFQATT, CDR2 SNEGSKA, per germline (reference sequence). Written as DNA, the CDR3 is TGCAGTGCTAGATGGTCAGATACGCAGTATTTT. It codes for CSARWSDTQYF.

The table lists this clone with a count of one. The V and J genes are TRBV10-2 and TRBJ1-2, with 7 bases that match TRBD1. Germline-derived CDR1 and CDR2 are WSHSY and SAAADI. Losses at the gene ends were 6 bases for V and 4 bases for J; bases not matched to a gene: 5. The CDR3 has 13 residues. CDR3: CASRATGTYGYTF. DNA for the CDR3: TGCGCCAGCAGAGCGACAGGGACCTATGGCTACACCTTC.